This TCR beta chain was identified during a study of blood T cell repertoires in COVID-19. Germline V gene sequence: CDR1 SGHRS, CDR2 YFSETQ. The CDR3 runs 14 residues. Deletions cut 0 bases from V and 5 bases from J, with 11 bases between. Per the original methods: The assay estimated nucleated cells by amplifying reference gene primers. The table came from immunoSEQ multiplex PCR; TCRdb's copy has only in-frame clones and leaves some out. V and J calls and clone size are those listed in that table; D and trimming were worked out from the DNA. The sample holds approximately 50,000 clones, around 85% seen once. Seattle patients were enrolled during active infection and followed longitudinally.

This sequence was found in an elderly woman with COVID-19, enrolled during active disease. The sequenced material came from peripheral blood. The rearrangement joins TRBV5-1 to TRBJ2-5; D is possibly TRBD2 (5 bases). DNA of the CDR3: TGCGCCAGCAGCTTGGATCCGGGGTGGGAGACCCAGTACTTC. Amino acid sequence: CASSLDPGWETQYF.